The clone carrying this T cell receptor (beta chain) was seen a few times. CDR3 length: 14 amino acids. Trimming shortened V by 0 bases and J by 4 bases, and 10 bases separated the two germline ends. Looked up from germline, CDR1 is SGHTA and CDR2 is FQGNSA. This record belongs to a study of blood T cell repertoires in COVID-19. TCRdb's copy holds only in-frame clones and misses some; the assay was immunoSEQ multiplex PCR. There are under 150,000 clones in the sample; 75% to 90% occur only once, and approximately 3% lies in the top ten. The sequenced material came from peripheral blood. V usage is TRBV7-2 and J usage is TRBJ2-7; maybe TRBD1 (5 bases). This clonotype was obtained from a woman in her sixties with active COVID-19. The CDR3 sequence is CASSLARQTYEQYF. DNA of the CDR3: TGTGCCAGCAGCTTAGCGCGACAGACTTACGAGCAGTACTTC.